This TCR beta chain came from a study of OX40 agonist ivuxolimab in advanced cancers. In this sample, this clone turned up a few times. Produced via immunoSEQ multiplex PCR; TCRdb's table is partial and in-frame only. The sample contains approximately 70,000 clones, approximately 78% of which appear only once. The CDR3 sequence is 16 residues long. Sequenced material: CD4+ or CD8+ T cells sorted from blood, taken in a trial of the OX40 agonist ivuxolimab. The rearrangement uses TRBV21-1 and TRBJ1-5. TRBV21-1 is recorded as a pseudogene. The receptor comes from an adult with an advanced solid tumor such as melanoma, head and neck, liver or kidney cancer. The DNA for the CDR3 is TGTGCCAGCAGCAAAGACAACGGGCACATTCACCAGCCCCAGCATTTT. Translated, it gives CASSKDNGHIHQPQHF.